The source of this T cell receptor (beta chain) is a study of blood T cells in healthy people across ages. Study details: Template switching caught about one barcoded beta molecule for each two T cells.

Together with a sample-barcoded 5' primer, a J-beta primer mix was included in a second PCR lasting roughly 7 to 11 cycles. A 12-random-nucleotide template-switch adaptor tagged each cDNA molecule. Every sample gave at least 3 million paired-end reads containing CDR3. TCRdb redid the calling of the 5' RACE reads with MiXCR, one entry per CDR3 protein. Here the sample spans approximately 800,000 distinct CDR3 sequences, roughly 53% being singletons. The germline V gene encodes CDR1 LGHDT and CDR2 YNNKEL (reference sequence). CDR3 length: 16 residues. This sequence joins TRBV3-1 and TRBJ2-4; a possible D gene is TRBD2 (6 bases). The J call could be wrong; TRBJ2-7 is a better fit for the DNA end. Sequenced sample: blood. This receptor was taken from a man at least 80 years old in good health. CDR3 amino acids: CASSQDLALRGYEQYF. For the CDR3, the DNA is TGTGCCAGCAGCCAAGATTTGGCCCTGCGGGGCTACGAGCAGTACTTC.